This T cell receptor beta chain was profiled in a study of PD-1 blockade in mismatch repair-deficient tumors. Study-wide context: Patients had approximately 13 mismatch repair-deficient cancer types and were previously treated and progressing. Overall study findings and caveats: After pembrolizumab, tumor-resident clones rose rapidly, then generally contracted before radiologic responses.

Comment on this clone: The antigen remains undetermined.

The TCR-sequenced patients were a few responders to pembrolizumab. The V and J ends lost 3 bases and 1 base, in that order; junction bases with no gene match: 13. CDR1 LGHNA and CDR2 YSLEER come from the germline V gene. The CDR3 spans 18 residues. Profiling relied on immunoSEQ multiplex PCR, and the TCRdb table lists in-frame clones only, not all of them. The data show 100,000 or so clones, 70% to 85% seen once. Sequencing used peripheral blood, obtained roughly eight months after starting pembrolizumab. The clonotype was recovered from an adult with mismatch repair-deficient cancer. The chain carries TRBV4-3 and TRBJ2-7, with TRBD2 identical over 9 bases. The CDR3 bases are TGCGCCAGCAGCCACGAACTAGCGGGTTTCACCACATCCTACGAGCAGTACTTC. Amino acid sequence: CASSHELAGFTTSYEQYF.